This T cell receptor beta chain is from a study of cytomegalovirus exposure and HLA in healthy donors. Looking at the study overall: Researchers previously reported finding about 110 million unique TCR beta sequences from some 180 million T cells.

Germline CDR1 is KGHSH and CDR2 is LQKENI. The germline V and J ends were trimmed by 2 bases and 3 bases, with 11 bases remaining between them. This CDR3 comprises 14 residues. 13 Jbeta primers and 60 Vbeta primers were used for the PCR. Clones were sequenced by immunoSEQ multiplex PCR, and TCRdb holds only the in-frame ones, with some missing. The repertoire holds 150,000 or so clones, with 73% as singletons. The chain links TRBV18 to TRBJ2-7; a possible D gene is TRBD1 (6 bases). The specimen sequenced was PBMCs. The source is a woman under 30 in good health and CMV-seronegative. CDR3 in DNA: TGTGCCAGCTCACCAATAGGACAGAGCTACGAGCAGTACTTC. Translated, it gives CASSPIGQSYEQYF.